Shown below are 5 T cell receptor beta chains from a single sample sequenced in a study of memory CD4+ T cells and cytomegalovirus serostatus. Sequencing was performed with immunoSEQ multiplex PCR; in TCRdb, only in-frame clones are kept and a portion is missing. The data contain about 56,000 clones, roughly 82% of them singletons. Single viable CD3+CD4+CD8-CD45RO+ cells were sorted as the memory CD4+ T cells. Sequenced input: memory CD4+ T cells from blood. The receptors stem from an adult in good health and CMV-seronegative.

The chain's CDR3 is CASSTCCGGRNTEAFF. In DNA form, the CDR3 reads TGTGCCAGCAGTACATGCTGCGGGGGCCGGAACACTGAAGCTTTCTTT. The chain recombines TRBV5-6 with TRBJ1-1; D may be TRBD1 (6 bases). Looked up from germline, CDR1 is SGHDT and CDR2 is YYEEEE. The CDR3 sequence is 16 residues long. V was shortened by 5 bases and J by 1 base, with 18 bases between the two germline ends.

The rearrangement uses TRBV5-6 and TRBJ1-5; D is perhaps TRBD1 (5 bases). Germline assignment: CDR1 SGHDT and CDR2 YYEEEE. V lost 2 bases and J lost 1, with 10 bases in between. This CDR3 comprises 15 residues. CDR3 coding DNA: TGTGCCAGCAGCTTTTGGGGCCTCAGCAATCAGCCCCAGCATTTT. It translates to CASSFWGLSNQPQHF.

The rearrangement uses TRBV7-2 and TRBJ2-3; D gene uncertain. This CDR3 spans 16 amino acids. Germline V gene lookup returns CDR1 SGHTA and CDR2 FQGNSA. Between the trimmed V and J ends, which lost 1 base and 0 bases, there was a span of 11 bases. CDR3 loop: CASSLVGQVSTDTQYF. The CDR3 coding sequence is TGTGCCAGCAGCTTAGTCGGTCAGGTTAGCACAGATACGCAGTATTTT.

CDR3 in amino acids: CASSQVPGVSYGYTF. Written as DNA, the CDR3 is TGCGCCAGCAGCCAAGTTCCCGGGGTAAGCTATGGCTACACCTTC. The chain has TRBV4-1 and TRBJ1-2; D unclear. The V and J ends lost 1 base and 4 bases respectively, with 13 bases between them. The germline V gene encodes CDR1 MGHRA and CDR2 YSYEKL. There are 15 residues in the CDR3.

By share, this clone ranks as medium-sized. The CDR3 nucleotides are TGTGCCTGGGCTGTCTTTAGGGGACGGAGAAACACTGAAGCTTTCTTT. Protein sequence: CAWAVFRGRRNTEAFF. The chain joins TRBV30 to TRBJ1-1; D possibly corresponds to TRBD1 (5 bases). CDR3 length: 16 amino acids. Trimming stripped 5 bases from V and 2 bases from J, with 21 bases between. Germline V gives CDR1 GTSNPN, CDR2 SVGIG (reference sequence). Complete variable domain (other parts from reference TRBV30 and TRBJ1-1): SQTIHQWPATLVQPVGSPLSLECTVEGTSNPNLYWYRQAAGRGLQLLFYSVGIGQISSEVPQNLSASRPQDRQFILSSKKLLLSDSGFYLCAWAVFRGRRNTEAFFGQGTRLTVV.